The rows below give T cell receptor beta chains drawn from one sample of a study of CD8 T cells in Susac syndrome. TCRdb re-analysed the immunoSEQ multiplex PCR reads in MiXCR, keeping a single row per CDR3 protein. The sample lists 71,000 or so distinct CDR3 sequences, around 93% seen once, with 0.15% in the top ten. Material for sequencing was CD4+ T cells from PBMCs. The receptors originated from a human donor with Susac syndrome. The CDR3 runs from the conserved cysteine through the conserved F or W. The D gene is left open where the match is weak. Clone size, where shown, is once, few, many, or a class for clones that have expanded.

TRBJ2-3,-,16,TRBD1,TRBV20-1,CSAVGTGGLVTDTQYF,TGCAGTGCGGTGGGGACAGGGGGCCTAGTCACAGATACGCAGTATTTT
TRBJ1-2,-,12,-,TRBV3-1,CASSRADYGYTF,TGTGCCAGCAGCCGGGCGGACTATGGCTACACCTTC
TRBJ2-7,-,16,TRBD1,TRBV5-1,CASSFPRDSLSYEQYF,TGCGCCAGCAGTTTCCCCCGGGACAGCCTAAGCTACGAGCAGTACTTC
TRBJ2-3,-,14,-,TRBV7-9,CASSRAPGTDTQYF,TGTGCCAGCAGCAGGGCGCCCGGCACAGATACGCAGTATTTT
TRBJ1-2,-,15,-,TRBV5-6,CASIPSGREGYGYTF,TGTGCCAGCATCCCTTCGGGTCGTGAGGGCTATGGCTACACCTTC
TRBJ1-2,-,17,TRBD1,TRBV4-2,CASSPREGADLNYGYTF,TGTGCCAGCAGCCCAAGAGAGGGGGCGGACTTGAACTATGGCTACACCTTC
TRBJ2-5,-,15,-,TRBV2,CASTKNLGTVETQYF,TGTGCCAGCACTAAAAATTTGGGGACCGTCGAGACCCAGTACTTC
TRBJ2-3,-,13,-,TRBV11-2,CASSLGGIDTQYF,TGTGCCAGCAGCTTAGGCGGCATCGATACGCAGTATTTT
TRBJ1-2,-,15,-,TRBV7-2,CASSLGGTSNYGYTF,TGTGCCAGCAGCCTAGGGGGGACAAGTAACTATGGCTACACCTTC
TRBJ2-3,once,15,-,TRBV5-1,CASSFLGGGTDTQYF,TGCGCCAGCAGCTTTCTCGGCGGGGGCACAGATACGCAGTATTTT
TRBJ2-7,-,15,-,TRBV18,CASSTSADGSYEQYF,TGTGCCAGCTCAACATCCGCGGACGGCTCCTACGAGCAGTACTTC
TRBJ1-1,-,12,-,TRBV4-2,CASSQDRDKAFF,TGTGCCAGCAGCCAAGATAGGGACAAAGCTTTCTTT
TRBJ1-2,-,15,TRBD1,TRBV29-1,CSVVGDRGILHGYTF,TGCAGCGTTGTGGGGGACAGGGGAATTCTTCATGGCTACACCTTC
TRBJ2-6,-,20,-,TRBV4-2,CASSRVRPGTVISGANVLTF,TGTGCCAGCAGCCGAGTTCGTCCCGGGACGGTAATCTCTGGGGCCAACGTCCTGACTTTC
TRBJ2-7,few,13,-,TRBV6-1,CASRGRASYEQYF,TGTGCCAGCAGGGGTAGGGCCTCCTACGAGCAGTACTTC
TRBJ1-2,-,14,-,TRBV28,CASSLKLGVDGYTF,TGTGCCAGCAGTTTAAAACTAGGGGTTGATGGCTACACCTTC
TRBJ1-2,-,12,TRBD1,TRBV20-1,CSGTGGNYGYTF,TGCAGTGGTACAGGGGGAAACTATGGCTACACCTTC
TRBJ1-2,-,14,TRBD1,TRBV6-6,CASRLTGGSNGYTF,TGTGCCAGCCGCCTGACAGGGGGAAGTAATGGCTACACCTTC
TRBJ1-2,-,13,-,TRBV2,CASSESSYNGYTF,TGTGCCAGCAGTGAATCATCCTACAACGGCTACACCTTC
TRBJ2-6,few,15,-,TRBV14,CASSQYRAGANVLTF,TGTGCCAGCAGCCAATACAGGGCCGGGGCCAACGTCCTGACTTTC
TRBJ2-6,-,17,TRBD1,TRBV18,CTSSPPNRGPGANVLTF,TGTACCAGCTCACCACCTAACAGGGGGCCGGGGGCCAACGTCCTGACTTTC
TRBJ2-5,-,16,TRBD2,TRBV13,CASNRRTSGDQETQYF,TGTGCCAGCAACAGACGTACTAGCGGGGACCAAGAGACCCAGTACTTC
TRBJ2-5,-,15,TRBD2,TRBV7-8,CASSEATGLGETQYF,TGTGCCAGCAGCGAAGCGACTGGACTAGGCGAGACCCAGTACTTC
TRBJ2-3,-,13,TRBD1,TRBV6-2/TRBV6-3,CASSRQGADTQYF,TGTGCCAGCAGCAGACAGGGGGCAGATACGCAGTATTTT
TRBJ1-2,-,11,-,TRBV28,CAVTGNYGYTF,TGTGCTGTCACGGGGAACTATGGCTACACCTTC
TRBJ2-5,-,16,TRBD1,TRBV27,CASTKRGTGPGETQYF,TGTGCCAGCACCAAAAGGGGGACAGGCCCGGGGGAGACCCAGTACTTC